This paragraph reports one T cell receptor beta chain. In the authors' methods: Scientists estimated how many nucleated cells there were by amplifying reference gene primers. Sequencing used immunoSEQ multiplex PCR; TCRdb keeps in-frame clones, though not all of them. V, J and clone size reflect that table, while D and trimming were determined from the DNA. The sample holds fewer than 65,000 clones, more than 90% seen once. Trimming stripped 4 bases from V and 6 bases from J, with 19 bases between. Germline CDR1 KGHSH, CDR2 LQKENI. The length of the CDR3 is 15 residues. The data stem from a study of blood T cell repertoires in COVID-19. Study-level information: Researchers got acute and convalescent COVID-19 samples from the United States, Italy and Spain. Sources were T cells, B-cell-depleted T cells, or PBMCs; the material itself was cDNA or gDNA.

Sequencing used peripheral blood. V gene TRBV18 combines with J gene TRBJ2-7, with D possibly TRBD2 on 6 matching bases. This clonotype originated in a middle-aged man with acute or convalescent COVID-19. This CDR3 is CASSHRAPPEGEQYF. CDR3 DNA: TGTGCCAGCTCACACCGGGCCCCACCGGAGGGCGAGCAGTACTTC.